The 12 T cell receptor beta chains presented below share a single source sample, sequenced in a study of blood T cell repertoires in COVID-19. The data were produced by immunoSEQ multiplex PCR, yet TCRdb's version contains in-frame clones alone and is incomplete. The table has about 260,000 clones, 65% to 90% seen once. Sequencing used peripheral blood. The receptors stem from a human donor in a cohort sampled during active COVID-19.

The chain joins TRBV2 to TRBJ1-1; D perhaps matches TRBD1 (5 bases). The V gene lost 7 bases and the J gene lost 0 bases, with 15 bases spanning the gap. The CDR3 spans 15 residues. Germline V gives CDR1 SNHLY, CDR2 FYNNEI. The CDR3 here is CASKGQRNLNTEAFF. The CDR3 coding sequence is TGTGCCAGCAAGGGGCAGAGGAATTTGAACACTGAAGCTTTCTTT.

This clone was seen only a few times. The chain recombines TRBV6-1 with TRBJ1-6; possible D gene TRBD1, 6 bases. Germline V gives CDR1 MNHNS, CDR2 SASEGT. This CDR3 has 14 residues. V was trimmed by 2 bases and J by 7 bases, leaving 9 bases between them. The CDR3 protein is CASSERQENSPLHF. As DNA, the CDR3 is TGTGCCAGCAGTGAAAGACAGGAAAATTCACCCCTCCACTTT.

The rearrangement links TRBV18 to TRBJ2-5; TRBD2 might be the D (5 bases). Germline values: CDR1 KGHSH, CDR2 LQKENI. This CDR3 is 13 amino acids long. With 5 bases removed from V and 4 bases from J, the gap between germline ends came to 11 bases. CDR3 nucleotides: TGTGCCAGCTCAACGGGATCAAGAGAGACCCAGTACTTC. Its protein product is CASSTGSRETQYF. The whole variable domain, filled in from reference TRBV18 and TRBJ2-5, reads NAGVMQNPRHLVRRRGQEARLRCSPMKGHSHVYWYRQLPEEGLKFMVYLQKENIIDESGMPKERFSAEFPKEGPSILRIQQVVRGDSAAYFCASSTGSRETQYFGPGTRLLVL.

This chain uses TRBV29-1 with TRBJ2-7, with D possibly TRBD2 on 6 matching bases. This CDR3 is built from 13 residues. Germline-derived CDR1 and CDR2 are SQVTM and ANQGSEA. V was trimmed by 5 bases and J by 3 bases, leaving 14 bases between them. The CDR3 protein is CSVQMGGIYEQYF. The CDR3 DNA reads as TGCAGCGTTCAAATGGGGGGAATCTACGAGCAGTACTTC.

This clone was seen once. The chain couples TRBV7-2 to TRBJ2-7; perhaps TRBD2 as D (5 bases). The CDR3 is 15 amino acids. Trimming took off 4 bases at V and 1 base at J, with 14 bases between the two ends. Germline CDR1 SGHTA, CDR2 FQGNSA. CDR3 nucleotides: TGTGCCAGCAGCTCAAACCCCGCGGGTTCCTACGAGCAGTACTTC. Amino acid sequence: CASSSNPAGSYEQYF.

This clone was seen a few times. The J gene is TRBJ2-3, the V gene TRBV7-8; 7 bases are a match to TRBD2. Germline V gene data show CDR1 as SGHVS and CDR2 as FQNEAQ. This CDR3 has 16 residues. J was trimmed by 3 bases and V by 2 bases; bases with no gene match: 8. For the CDR3, the DNA is TGTGCCAGCAGCTTACGGGCGGGAGATTCGACAGATACGCAGTATTTT. Translated, it gives CASSLRAGDSTDTQYF.

Turning to this clone: Other DNA sequences in the same sample also yield this CDR3. The rearrangement uses TRBV28 and TRBJ1-1; D not certain. Germline lookup yields CDR1 MDHEN and CDR2 SYDVKM. V gave up 2 bases and J gave up 5 bases, with 9 bases separating them. The CDR3 length is 13 residues. CDR3 region: CASSLRGITEAFF. The DNA of the CDR3 is TGTGCCAGCAGTTTACGGGGTATTACTGAAGCTTTCTTT.

The rearrangement links TRBV5-6 to TRBJ1-2, with TRBD1 matching 7 bases. The CDR3 is 12 amino acids. J lost 8 bases, V lost 4 bases, and 5 bases had no gene match. Germline lookup yields CDR1 SGHDT and CDR2 YYEEEE. The DNA for the CDR3 is TGTGCCAGCAGCATCGACAGGGCAGGCTACACCTTC. As protein: CASSIDRAGYTF.

This clone was counted a single time. The chain has TRBV19 and TRBJ2-1; D uncertain. This CDR3 region has 15 residues. V was trimmed by 6 bases and J by 0 bases, leaving 12 bases between them. The V gene's germline CDR1 is LNHDA and CDR2 SQIVND (reference sequence). CDR3 in DNA: TGTGCCAGTAGCCTAGACGAGAGCTCCTACAATGAGCAGTTCTTC. It specifies CASSLDESSYNEQFF.

This chain joins TRBV19 and TRBJ1-4, with D hard to call. The CDR3 loop spans 13 amino acids. CDR1 is LNHDA and CDR2 is SQIVND in the germline V gene (reference sequence). V was pared by 10 bases and J by 8 bases, with 17 bases between. The CDR3 region has the DNA TGTGCCACTCGAAGCCCTCCAAACGAAAAACTGTTTTTT. This translates into CATRSPPNEKLFF. The complete variable domain, with remaining parts taken from reference TRBV19 and TRBJ1-4, reads DGGITQSPKYLFRKEGQNVTLSCEQNLNHDAMYWYRQDPGQGLRLIYYSQIVNDFQKGDIAEGYSVSREKKESFPLTVTSAQKNPTAFYLCATRSPPNEKLFFGSGTQLSVL.

This chain links TRBV9 with TRBJ2-3; D gene unclear. Per germline, CDR1 SGDLS and CDR2 YYNGEE. CDR3 length: 13 amino acids. Trimming removed 0 bases at V and 2 bases at J, with 4 bases between. The chain's CDR3 is CASSVVATDTQYF. CDR3 in DNA: TGTGCCAGCAGCGTAGTGGCCACAGATACGCAGTATTTT.

V gene TRBV19 combines with J gene TRBJ1-5; 10 bases agree with TRBD1. The V gene end was trimmed by 6 bases and the J gene end by 7 bases; junction bases not matched to a gene: 15. CDR1 is LNHDA, CDR2 SQIVND, per germline (reference sequence). The CDR3 is 17 residues long. The CDR3 is CASRGDRGVPGGQPQHF. The CDR3 DNA sequence: TGTGCCAGTAGGGGGGACAGGGGTGTACCTGGCGGGCAGCCCCAGCATTTT.